This T cell receptor beta chain came from a study of shared clonotypes between healthy human individuals (dated by TCRdb to the early 2020s). In terms of the full investigation: A few men and two women, aged 18 to 49 years, made up the cohort. For each donor, three plates each were used for CD4 naive and CD4 memory, two plates were used for CD8 naive, and one plate was used for CD8 memory. Between about 0.85 and 9.5 billion PBMCs per donor were obtained by leukapheresis. Libraries were prepared and TCR repertoires were sequenced by different laboratories using diverse techniques, in order to increase sequencing depth and limit assay-specific biases. To estimate repertoire size and how much clonotypes are shared between individuals, the study performed deep sequencing of blood TCR repertoires from a handful of healthy adults.

Donors were healthy HIV-negative adults with no recently reported acute infections or vaccinations. All donors were Caucasian adults living in Nashville, Tennessee, USA. CD4+ T cells were enriched through magnetic negative selection, after which naive cells were positively selected on CD45RA and the remaining negative fraction served as the memory subset. Blood was obtained by leukapheresis, after which PBMCs were separated by Ficoll-Histopaque density gradient centrifugation and cryopreserved in liquid nitrogen vapor phase. Analytical flow cytometry was used to check the purity and quantity of each magnetically sorted T cell population. Genomic DNA was isolated from each sorted fraction and quantified by UV absorbance on a Nanodrop 2000c. Remarks on this clone: There is no known antigen for this receptor. Nothing much larger sits one base from this clone, and base qualities are not available.

From the cysteine through the phenylalanine, the CDR3 covers 15 amino acids. Just CDR3 DNA is preserved here, 45 bases in frame from base 1. CDR1 is given as SGHRS and CDR2 as YFSETQ, both from the germline V gene. V loses 7 bases of germline sequence and J loses 3 bases, and the interval between the two ends is 20 bases. Using the deep immunoSEQ assay, TCR CDR3 regions were amplified from genomic DNA by multiplex PCR. Extracted genomic DNA from each cell subset was distributed evenly across all wells of several immunoSEQ 96-well plates, and each plate was treated as a replicate. For sorted subsets, approximately 210 ng of genomic DNA, equivalent to roughly 33,000 T cell genomes, went into each replicate PCR. Purified libraries were measured with a Qubit 3.0 fluorometer, size-checked on a Bioanalyzer 2100, and measured again with the KAPA Library Quantification kit. A separate single-read 150-cycle Illumina NextSeq 550 flow cell was used to sequence each immunoSEQ 96-well plate. The original pipeline was this. The immunoSEQ output contained only junctional sequences without quality scores, so filtering could not match that applied to full-length reads. Sequences were annotated with PyIR, a Python wrapper for IgBLAST v1.9, using IMGT germline references to assign V/J genes and CDR3. Reads were removed for weak V/J assignments (E-value above 1e-6), missing CDR3, stop codons, out-of-frame junctions, or ambiguous translated residues. V3J clonotypes were defined as sequences sharing the same inferred V gene, J gene, and CDR3 amino acid sequence. The percentage overlap between two repertoires was calculated by dividing the number of shared unique clonotypes by the size of the smaller repertoire. RTK rarefaction, the Chao1 estimator, and Recon v2.1 estimates of unobserved clonotypes were used to assess repertoire richness. OLGA was used to compute generation probabilities for all TCRbeta clonotypes that the gDNA method yielded from several donors. TCRdb carries this immuneACCESS record with in-frame sequences only. Its versions omit some clonotypes, under half of them owing to an unresolved V gene in the studies checked, with the rest unexplained. The DNA was the basis for D and trimming; V, J and clone size are from that table. Present in this sample are hundreds of thousands of clones, more than 95% of which were seen just once. Clones ranked in the top ten supply 0.045% to 0.07% of the sample.

What the study reported, not specific to this receptor: Sampling was restricted to blood, and TCR repertoires in tissues likely differ from the TCR repertoires found in blood. Incomplete sequencing was indicated by rarefaction of sorted-subset datasets, despite the large sequencing depth. Naive subsets generally had larger estimated clonotype richness than memory subsets. Compared with non-shared clonotypes, clonotypes shared by all four sorted-subset donors had higher generation probabilities. Because the study included only a small number of donors, the genetic and exposure-history diversity represented was limited. Pairwise subsampling indicated that sequencing depth was expected to affect the degree of clonotype sharing among donors. Across a handful of donors, around 5% of naive CD4, roughly 3.5% of naive CD8, approximately 2.5% of memory CD4, and over 0.35% of memory CD8 clonotypes were shared.

The chain employs TRBV5-1 and TRBJ2-7, with TRBD2 perhaps the D gene, on 5 matching bases. Sequenced input: naive CD4+ T cells sorted from blood. In light of the paper, this sample's cell subset or site label describes: CD45RA+ positively selected. The receptor comes from a woman aged 30 to 39 in good health. At the DNA level, the sequence is TGCGCCAGCCGATTGGCCCCCGGGGAATTCTACGAGCAGTACTTC. The resulting protein is CASRLAPGEFYEQYF.